This T cell receptor (beta chain) was captured by sequencing in a study of T cell repertoires in cytomegalovirus infection. The overall study: CMV epitopes, recently identified HLA-C-restricted and well-studied HLA-B-restricted, were used. Both a matching HLA type and CMV infection were indicated by public TCR beta signatures.

As regards this clonotype: The antigen is undetermined.

V lost 1 base and J 2 bases, leaving 6 bases between the germline ends. Per germline, CDR1 MNHNS and CDR2 SASEGT. This CDR3 spans 13 amino acids. The study's findings and limits: In two of eight donors, the top clonotype was HLA-C-restricted CMV-specific. The cumulative frequency of public TCR beta families identified carriers of CMV plus the relevant HLA.

TCRdb re-called the reads through MiXCR, storing one row per CDR3 protein. The sample records some 920,000 distinct CDR3 sequences, roughly 31% being singletons. This sequence joins TRBV6-1 and TRBJ2-7; D not resolved. The sequenced sample was cultured CD8+ T cells from PBMCs, obtained from culture after CMV antigen stimulation. This sequence was found in a human donor in good health (CMV status not recorded). Some clones in this sample may be carry-over from other donors' samples. The chain's CDR3 is CASSEETTYEQYV. The CDR3 DNA is TGTGCCAGCAGTGAAGAGACCACCTACGAGCAGTACGTC.